The clone carrying this T cell receptor beta chain showed up many times. The TCRbeta library was prepared with unique molecular identifiers. Each CDR3 protein is one row after TCRdb ran MiXCR on the PCR reads. Among over 550,000 distinct CDR3 sequences listed, about 10% were seen once. Germline V gene data show CDR1 as MDHEN and CDR2 as SYDVKM. V was pared by 7 bases and J by 4 bases, with 10 bases of the junction left unmatched. The CDR3 spans 16 residues. This record comes from a study of T-cell reconstitution after alpha-beta-depleted transplantation in children. Sample: PBMCs from the stem cell graft donor, taken from the stem cell graft. The chain recombines TRBV28 with TRBJ2-2, with 9 nucleotides matching TRBD1. The receptor comes from a human donor who donated a stem cell graft to a child with acute myeloid leukemia. CDR3 DNA sequence: TGTGCCAGCAAGGGGACAGGGAGGACCTCCACCGGGGAGCTGTTTTTT. This translates into CASKGTGRTSTGELFF.